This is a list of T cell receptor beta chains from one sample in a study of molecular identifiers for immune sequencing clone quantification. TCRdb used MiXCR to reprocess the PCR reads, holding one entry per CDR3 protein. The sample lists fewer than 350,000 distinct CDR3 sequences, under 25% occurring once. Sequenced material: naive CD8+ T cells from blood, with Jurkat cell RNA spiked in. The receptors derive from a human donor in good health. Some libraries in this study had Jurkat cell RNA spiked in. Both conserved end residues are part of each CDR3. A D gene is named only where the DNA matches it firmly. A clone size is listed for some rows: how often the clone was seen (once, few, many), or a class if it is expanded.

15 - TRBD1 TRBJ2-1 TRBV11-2 CASSPPGQGLDEQFF TGTGCTAGCAGCCCCCCGGGACAGGGTCTCGATGAGCAGTTCTTC
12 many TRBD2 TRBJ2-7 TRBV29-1 CSVRLAAYEQYF TGCAGCGTCAGACTAGCTGCCTACGAGCAGTACTTC
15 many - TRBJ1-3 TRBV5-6 CASSLEAAVRNTIYF TGTGCCAGCAGCTTGGAGGCAGCGGTCCGAAACACCATATATTTT
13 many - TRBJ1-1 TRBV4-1 CASSQEQVKEAFF TGCGCCAGCAGCCAAGAGCAGGTAAAGGAAGCTTTCTTT
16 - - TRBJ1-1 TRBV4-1 CASSQRTAQLNTEALF TGCGCCAGCAGCCAACGTACGGCGCAGCTGAACACTGAAGCTCTCTTT
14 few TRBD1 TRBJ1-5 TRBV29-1 CSVGIGQGVQPQHF TGCAGCGTTGGAATCGGACAGGGAGTTCAGCCCCAGCATTTT
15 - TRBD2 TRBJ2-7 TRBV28 CASSQLAGEHYEQYF TGTGCCAGCAGCCAACTAGCGGGAGAACACTACGAGCAGTACTTC
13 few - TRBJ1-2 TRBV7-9 CASSLVEGGGYTF TGTGCCAGCAGCTTAGTAGAGGGCGGTGGCTACACCTTC
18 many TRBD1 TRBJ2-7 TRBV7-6 CASSLGPLSTGGVDEQYF TGTGCCAGCAGCTTAGGGCCCCTATCGACAGGGGGTGTCGACGAGCAGTACTTC
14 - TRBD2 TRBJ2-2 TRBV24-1 CATSGTTNAGELFF TGTGCCACCAGCGGGACTACGAACGCCGGGGAGCTGTTTTTT
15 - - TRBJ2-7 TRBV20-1 CSARDRQLSSYAQYF TGCAGTGCTAGAGATCGTCAACTGAGCTCCTACGCGCAGTACTTC
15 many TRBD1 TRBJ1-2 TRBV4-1 CASSPGAGGFYGYTF TGCGCCAGCAGCCCCGGGGCAGGGGGCTTCTATGGCTACACCTTC
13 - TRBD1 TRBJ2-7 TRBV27 CASSPGQAHEQYF TGTGCCAGCAGTCCCGGACAGGCCCACGAGCAGTACTTC
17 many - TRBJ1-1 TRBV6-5 CASSPEIPGPRHTEAFF TGTGCCAGCAGTCCGGAAATACCGGGGCCCCGTCACACTGAAGCTTTCTTT
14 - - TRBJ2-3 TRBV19 CASAHGQFTDTQYF TGTGCCAGCGCGCACGGACAGTTTACAGATACGCAGTATTTT
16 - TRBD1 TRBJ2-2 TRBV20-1 CSARSRDRENTGELFF TGCAGTGCTAGATCCCGGGACAGGGAGAACACCGGGGAGCTGTTTTTT
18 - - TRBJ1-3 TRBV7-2 CASSLIRSEVHTGNTIYF TGTGCCAGCAGCTTAATCCGAAGTGAAGTCCATACTGGAAACACCATATATTTT
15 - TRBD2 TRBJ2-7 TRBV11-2 CASSSPGTSGEEQYF TGTGCCAGCAGCTCCCCCGGGACTAGCGGGGAAGAGCAGTACTTC
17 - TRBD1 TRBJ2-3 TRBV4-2 CASSQEEWDRSTDTQYF TGTGCCAGCAGCCAAGAGGAGTGGGACAGAAGCACAGATACGCAGTATTTT
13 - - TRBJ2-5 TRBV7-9 CASRSGHQETQYF TGTGCCAGCAGGAGCGGGCACCAAGAGACCCAGTACTTC
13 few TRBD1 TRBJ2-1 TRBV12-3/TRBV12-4 CASSLPGGLEQFF TGTGCCAGCAGTTTGCCAGGGGGCCTTGAGCAGTTCTTC